This TCR beta chain appears in the sequencing data of a study of OX40 agonist ivuxolimab in advanced cancers. Background on the study: The patients got ivuxolimab, which is an agonistic anti-OX40 (CD134) antibody.

Regarding the study as a whole: The mean number of expanded clones was higher in CD8+ T cells than in CD4+.

The protocol was immunoSEQ multiplex PCR, while the TCRdb copy is restricted to in-frame clones and leaves out a portion. The sample shows roughly 39,000 clones, roughly 84% of them seen only once. In regard to this clone: Its antigen is unidentified.

The CDR3 totals 13 residues. V lost 4 bases, J lost 7 bases, and 6 bases stayed unmatched. Germline assignment: CDR1 SGHNT and CDR2 YYREEE (reference sequence). Sequencing was performed on CD4+ or CD8+ T cells sorted from blood, taken in a trial of the OX40 agonist ivuxolimab. This sequence was found in an adult with an advanced solid tumor such as melanoma, head and neck, liver or kidney cancer. The chain couples TRBV5-4 to TRBJ2-7; 9 bases line up with TRBD2. The CDR3 region is CASSRGRALEQYF. The DNA for the CDR3 is TGTGCCAGCAGCCGCGGGAGGGCCCTTGAGCAGTACTTC.